Each of the 2 T cell receptor beta chains below was sequenced from the same sample in a study of vaccination and CD4 T cells after COVID-19. No antigen is known for these receptors. Sequence data for DNA of cultured CD4+ T cells were generated by the Oncomine TCR Beta short-read assay. TCRdb independently ran MiXCR on the PCR reads; one entry per CDR3 protein. This table holds over 10,000 distinct CDR3 sequences, 40% to 55% found once. Treatment in this sample: roughly ten-day PBMC culture with coronavirus spike peptide pools or control peptides (ViraFEST assay). Sequencing was performed on CD4+ T cells from blood, cultured in vitro. The source of these receptors is a human donor who had recovered from COVID-19.

This clonotype was counted once. The CDR3 bases are TGTGCCAGCATTGGCATCGGCAGGGGGTCTGGGGCCAACGTCCTGACTTTC. Translating it yields CASIGIGRGSGANVLTF. The chain carries TRBV6-1 and TRBJ2-6, with 7 bases identical to TRBD1. CDR3 length: 17 residues. From germline, CDR1 is MNHNS and CDR2 SASEGT. J lost 1 base, V lost 7 bases, and 10 bases had no gene match.

There are a few counts of this clonotype. This sequence joins TRBV11-2 and TRBJ2-2, with D maybe TRBD2 (6 bases). Germline V gene data show CDR1 as SGHAT and CDR2 as FQNNGV. The CDR3 totals 15 residues. Deletions cut 5 bases from V and 5 bases from J, with 15 bases between. This chain's CDR3 is CASSLSGVWTGELFF. The CDR3 bases are TGTGCCAGCAGCCTTTCGGGAGTCTGGACCGGGGAGCTGTTTTTT.